Following are 9 T cell receptor beta chains from one sample sequenced in a study of spatial heterogeneity in lung cancer. TCRdb used MiXCR to reprocess the 5' RACE reads, holding one entry per CDR3 protein. The sample shows approximately 92,000 distinct CDR3 sequences, less than 15% of them seen only once. Time point defined: sample taken at primary tumor resection. The source material was PBMCs, sampled at surgery. The receptors stem from a male donor with early-stage non-small cell lung cancer.

This clonotype has only a few counts. This rearrangement joins TRBV28 to TRBJ1-5; D gene ambiguous. The V gene lost 4 bases and the J gene lost 0 bases, with 10 bases spanning the gap. Germline CDR1 is MDHEN and CDR2 is SYDVKM. The CDR3 loop spans 15 amino acids. The CDR3 protein is CASSSVGYSNQPQHF. The CDR3 coding sequence is TGTGCCAGCAGTTCAGTGGGTTATAGCAATCAGCCCCAGCATTTT.

This clonotype has more than one count but fewer than ten. The chain uses TRBV27 and TRBJ2-3; TRBD2 might be the D (6 bases). CDR3 size: 15 residues. V lost 8 bases to trimming and J lost 4 bases, with 19 bases between them. The germline gives CDR1 MNHEY, CDR2 SMNVEV (reference sequence). CDR3 nucleotide sequence: TGTGCCAGCTCACGGAAGGGACTTCTTCCAGATACGCAGTATTTT. As protein: CASSRKGLLPDTQYF.

This clonotype was counted a few times. V gene TRBV24-1 combines with J gene TRBJ2-3; 9 bases align to TRBD1. Losses at the gene ends were 4 bases for V and 6 bases for J; bases not matched to a gene: 7. From germline, CDR1 is KGHDR and CDR2 SFDVKD. This CDR3 comprises 15 residues. The DNA of the CDR3 is TGTGCCACCAGTGACGCTACAGGGGGCAGTGATACGCAGTATTTT. Protein: CATSDATGGSDTQYF.

The rearrangement joins TRBV6-5 to TRBJ2-3; TRBD2 matches at 12 bases. CDR3 size: 15 residues. Germline V gene sequence: CDR1 MNHEY, CDR2 SVGAGI. Trimming removed 7 bases from V and 7 bases from J; junction bases left unmatched: 9. The CDR3, as DNA: TGTGCCAGCATCGTCTCTAGCGGGGGGGCCAATACGCAGTATTTT. This codes for CASIVSSGGANTQYF.

In this sample, this clonotype turned up many times. The V and J genes are TRBV7-9 and TRBJ2-7, with D hard to call. The CDR3 spans 12 residues. V was trimmed by 5 bases and J by 7 bases, leaving 12 bases between them. Germline loops: CDR1 SEHNR, CDR2 FQNEAQ (reference sequence). CDR3 sequence: CASSRGVGEQYF. CDR3 nucleotides: TGTGCCAGCAGCCGCGGTGTGGGAGAGCAGTACTTC.

This clonotype was seen a few times. The chain employs TRBV20-1 and TRBJ2-3; either TRBD1 or TRBD2 may supply D (7 bases each). This CDR3 has 14 amino acids. Germline V lookup: CDR1 DFQATT, CDR2 SNEGSKA (reference sequence). V shed 6 bases and J shed 7 bases, with 20 bases lying between them. The CDR3, as DNA: TGCAGTGCCGGACAGGCCCTACTAGCGCATACGCAGTATTTT. The encoded protein is CSAGQALLAHTQYF.

The chain has TRBV27 and TRBJ1-2; tentative D call: TRBD1 (6 bases). V was trimmed by 5 bases and J by 6 bases, leaving 13 bases between them. This CDR3 region has 13 residues. Germline V CDR1 and CDR2: MNHEY, SMNVEV (reference sequence). DNA for the CDR3: TGTGCCAGCAGTCTAACAGGGACCCATGGCTACACCTTC. This sequence encodes CASSLTGTHGYTF.

This clonotype has just a few counts. The CDR3 sequence is CASSSRGFSNTEAFF. CDR3 nucleotides: TGTGCCAGCAGCTCCAGAGGGTTTTCGAACACTGAAGCTTTCTTT. This chain uses TRBV5-5 with TRBJ1-1; D unclear. The CDR3 loop spans 15 amino acids. Per germline, CDR1 SGHKS and CDR2 YYEKEE (reference sequence). V was clipped by 3 bases and J by 1 base, with 13 bases between them.

This clonotype has ten or more counts. This chain connects TRBV25-1 to TRBJ2-6; D is perhaps TRBD2 (6 bases). The CDR3 consists of 14 residues. V lost 8 bases and J lost 4, with 12 bases in between. Germline CDR1 is MGHDK and CDR2 is SYGVNS. In DNA form, the CDR3 reads TGTGCCAGCGCGGAGGGGTTAGGGGCCAACGTCCTGACTTTC. Protein sequence: CASAEGLGANVLTF.